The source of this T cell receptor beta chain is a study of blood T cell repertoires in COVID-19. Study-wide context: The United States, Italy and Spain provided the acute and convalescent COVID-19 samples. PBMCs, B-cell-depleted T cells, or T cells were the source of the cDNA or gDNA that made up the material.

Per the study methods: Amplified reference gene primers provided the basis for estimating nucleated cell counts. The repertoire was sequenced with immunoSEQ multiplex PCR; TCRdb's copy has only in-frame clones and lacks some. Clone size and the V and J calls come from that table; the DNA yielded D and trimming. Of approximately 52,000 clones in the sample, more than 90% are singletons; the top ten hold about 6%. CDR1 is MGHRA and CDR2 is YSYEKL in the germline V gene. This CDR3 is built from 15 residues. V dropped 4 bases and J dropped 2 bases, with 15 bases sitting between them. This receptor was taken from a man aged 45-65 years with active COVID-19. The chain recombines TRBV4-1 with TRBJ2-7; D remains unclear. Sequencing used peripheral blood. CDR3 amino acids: CASSLDSSNTYEQYF. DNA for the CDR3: TGCGCCAGCAGCCTCGATTCCAGTAACACCTACGAGCAGTACTTC.